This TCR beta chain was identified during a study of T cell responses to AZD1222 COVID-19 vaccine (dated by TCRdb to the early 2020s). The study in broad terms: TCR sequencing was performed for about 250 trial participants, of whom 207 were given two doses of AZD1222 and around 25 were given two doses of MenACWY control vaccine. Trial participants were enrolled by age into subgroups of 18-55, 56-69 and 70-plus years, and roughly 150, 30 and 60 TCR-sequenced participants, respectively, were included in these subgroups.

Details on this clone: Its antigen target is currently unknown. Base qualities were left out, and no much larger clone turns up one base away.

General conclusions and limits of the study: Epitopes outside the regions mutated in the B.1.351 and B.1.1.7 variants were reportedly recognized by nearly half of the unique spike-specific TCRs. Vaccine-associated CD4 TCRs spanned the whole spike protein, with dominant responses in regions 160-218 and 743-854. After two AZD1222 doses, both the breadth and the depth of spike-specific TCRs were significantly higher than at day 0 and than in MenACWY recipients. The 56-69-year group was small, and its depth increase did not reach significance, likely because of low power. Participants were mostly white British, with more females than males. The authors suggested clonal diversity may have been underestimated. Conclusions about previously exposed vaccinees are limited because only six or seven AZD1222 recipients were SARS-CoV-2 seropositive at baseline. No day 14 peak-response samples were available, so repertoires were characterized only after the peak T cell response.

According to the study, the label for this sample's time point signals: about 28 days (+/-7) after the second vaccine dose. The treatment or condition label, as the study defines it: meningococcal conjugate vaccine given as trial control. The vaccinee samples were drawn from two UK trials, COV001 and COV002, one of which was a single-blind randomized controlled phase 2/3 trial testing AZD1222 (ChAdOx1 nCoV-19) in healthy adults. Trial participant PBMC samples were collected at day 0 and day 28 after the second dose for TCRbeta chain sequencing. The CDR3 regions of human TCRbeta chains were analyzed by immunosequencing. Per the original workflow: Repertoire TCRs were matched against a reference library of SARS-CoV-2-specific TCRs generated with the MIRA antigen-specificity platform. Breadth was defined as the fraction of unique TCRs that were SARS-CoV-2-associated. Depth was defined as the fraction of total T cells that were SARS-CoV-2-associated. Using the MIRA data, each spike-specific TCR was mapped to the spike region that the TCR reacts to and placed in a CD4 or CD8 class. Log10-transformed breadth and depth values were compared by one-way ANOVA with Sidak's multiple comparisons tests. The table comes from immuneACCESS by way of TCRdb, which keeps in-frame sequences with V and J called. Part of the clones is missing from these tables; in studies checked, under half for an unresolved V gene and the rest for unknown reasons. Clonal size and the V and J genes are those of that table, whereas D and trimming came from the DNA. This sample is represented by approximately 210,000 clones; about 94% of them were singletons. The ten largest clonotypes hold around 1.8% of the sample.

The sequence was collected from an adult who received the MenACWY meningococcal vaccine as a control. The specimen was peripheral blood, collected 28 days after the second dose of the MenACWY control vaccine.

CDR3 region: CASSYSSGGSSYEQYF. The nucleotide sequence is TGTGCCAGCAGTTACTCTAGCGGGGGGAGCTCCTACGAGCAGTACTTC. The receptor chain draws on TRBV6-5 and TRBJ2-7, with 10 middle bases fitting TRBD2. The junction shows trimming of 0 bases on V and 0 bases on J, and the gene matches do not reach 2 bases of it. CDR1 and CDR2, looked up from the germline V gene, are MNHEY and SVGAGI. From cysteine to phenylalanine, the CDR3 is 16 amino acids long. Only the CDR3 portion is preserved as DNA: 48 bases, with reading frame beginning at the first base.